The 16 T cell receptor beta chains reported below all come from one sample, sequenced in a study of human T cells and chemical hapten exposure. TCRdb reprocessed the RACE reads with MiXCR, giving one entry per CDR3 protein. The sample has around 360,000 distinct CDR3 sequences, nearly 6.5% seen once. This sample's time point: patch test 2, 6 weeks after DPC sensitization. Treatment: therapeutic diphenylcyclopropenone sensitization with weekly scalp DPC. The sample in question was whole blood, obtained in connection with sensitization to the hapten diphenylcyclopropenone (DPC). All receptors come from a woman under 30 with alopecia areata. Some clones in this sample may be carry-over from other donors' samples.

The genes are TRBV3-1 and TRBJ1-1; D ambiguous. Looked up from germline, CDR1 is LGHDT and CDR2 is YNNKEL (reference sequence). The CDR3 sequence is 15 residues long. With 6 bases removed from V and 3 bases from J, the gap between germline ends came to 17 bases. CDR3 sequence (DNA): TGTGCCAGCAGGACGACCGGGCAACGGCACACTGAAGCTTTCTTT. Translated: CASRTTGQRHTEAFF.

V and J are TRBV11-2 and TRBJ1-1; D remains ambiguous. Deletions cut 8 bases from V and 4 bases from J, with 20 bases between. The CDR3 extends over 15 amino acids. CDR1 is SGHAT and CDR2 is FQNNGV in the germline V gene. The DNA of the CDR3 is TGTGCCAGCCTTCGAACCCAAAAGGTCGGCACTGAAGCTTTCTTT. Protein: CASLRTQKVGTEAFF.

The rearrangement uses TRBV7-2 and TRBJ1-6; possible D gene TRBD1, 6 bases. V gave up 1 base and J gave up 6 bases, with 13 bases separating them. Germline values: CDR1 SGHTA, CDR2 FQGNSA. The CDR3 totals 16 residues. The CDR3 region is CASSLVWGAGNSPLHF. CDR3 bases: TGTGCCAGCAGCTTAGTTTGGGGGGCTGGTAATTCACCCCTCCACTTT.

In this sample, this clonotype turned up many times. The chain uses TRBV5-5 and TRBJ2-5, with 10 bases aligning to TRBD2. In germline, CDR1 is SGHKS, CDR2 YYEKEE (reference sequence). After removal of 2 bases from V and 4 bases from J, the junction contained 5 bases not matched to a gene. This CDR3 contains 15 residues. CDR3 region: CASSLAGGLGETQYF. The CDR3, as DNA: TGTGCCAGCAGCTTAGCGGGGGGGCTAGGAGAGACCCAGTACTTC.

This clonotype has at least ten counts. The J gene is TRBJ1-2, the V gene TRBV4-2; no clear D gene. There are 17 residues in the CDR3. V gave up 0 bases and J gave up 1 base, with 15 bases separating them. Germline loops: CDR1 LGHNA, CDR2 YNFKEQ. The CDR3 DNA sequence: TGTGCCAGCAGCCAAGAGGGAGCAGGCTTTTTTAACTATGGCTACACCTTC. Translating it yields CASSQEGAGFFNYGYTF.

The chain has TRBV9 and TRBJ1-1; the match to TRBD1 covers 9 bases. The CDR3 is 14 amino acids. The germline V gene encodes CDR1 SGDLS and CDR2 YYNGEE. Trimming took 0 bases from V and 7 from J; bases not matched to a gene: 4. CDR3: CASSVGQGDYEAFF. In nucleotides, the CDR3 is TGTGCCAGCAGCGTAGGACAGGGGGACTATGAAGCTTTCTTT.

The rearrangement links TRBV2 to TRBJ1-1; D is uncertain. V lost 4 bases and J 0 bases, leaving 9 bases between the germline ends. The germline V gene encodes CDR1 SNHLY and CDR2 FYNNEI. This CDR3 region has 14 residues. CDR3 amino acids: CASSGEVLNTEAFF. The CDR3 region has the DNA TGTGCCAGCAGTGGCGAAGTCTTGAACACTGAAGCTTTCTTT.

V is TRBV6-5 and J is TRBJ2-1, with 7 bases aligning to TRBD2. V gave up 6 bases and J gave up 8 bases; unmatched junction bases: 10. The CDR3 has 14 residues. CDR1 and CDR2 (germline): MNHEY, SVGAGI. CDR3 coding DNA: TGTGCCAGCAGGGCCCTACGGGGGGAGGATGAGCAGTTCTTC. Its translation: CASRALRGEDEQFF.

This clonotype was recorded many times. V is TRBV12-5 and J is TRBJ1-2, with D hard to call. Germline CDR1 reads LGHNT; CDR2 reads FRNRAP. This CDR3 region has 18 residues. Trimming took 0 bases from V and 4 from J, leaving 21 bases between them. CDR3 in amino acids: CASGLVLPLSPKGYGYTF. The DNA for the CDR3 is TGTGCTAGTGGTTTGGTACTTCCCTTATCCCCAAAGGGCTATGGCTACACCTTC.

This clonotype showed up many times. V is TRBV29-1 and J is TRBJ1-5, with TRBD1 identical over 8 bases. The V gene end was trimmed by 4 bases and the J gene end by 6 bases; junction bases not matched to a gene: 5. The CDR3 sequence is 13 residues long. In germline, CDR1 is SQVTM, CDR2 ANQGSEA. The CDR3 protein is CSVAGGAGQPQHF. For the CDR3, the DNA is TGCAGCGTTGCAGGGGGCGCAGGTCAGCCCCAGCATTTT.

This clonotype was seen repeatedly, ten times or more. V is TRBV7-2 and J is TRBJ2-7, with D perhaps TRBD1 (5 bases). Per the germline V gene, CDR1 is SGHTA and CDR2 is FQGNSA. This CDR3 contains 14 residues. Deletions cut 3 bases from V and 2 bases from J, with 11 bases between. In DNA form, the CDR3 reads TGTGCCAGCAGCTTTATCGGCAGGGCCTACGAGCAGTACTTC. The encoded protein is CASSFIGRAYEQYF.

This clonotype turned up a few times. The chain employs TRBV5-1 and TRBJ2-7; D gene unclear. The germline gives CDR1 SGHRS, CDR2 YFSETQ. Trimming removed 5 bases at V and 4 bases at J, with 13 bases between. The CDR3 is made up of 13 amino acids. The CDR3 reads CASSRDPQYEQYF. Here the CDR3 DNA reads TGCGCCAGCAGTAGAGACCCTCAGTACGAGCAGTACTTC.

This clonotype was seen many times. V gene TRBV10-2 combines with J gene TRBJ2-1; D is unclear. Trimming cost V 6 bases and J 5 bases, with 11 bases left between them. The V gene's germline CDR1 is WSHSY and CDR2 SAAADI. The CDR3 extends over 13 amino acids. The CDR3 coding sequence is TGCGCCAGCAGCTCGCGGACGAACAATGAGCAGTTCTTC. This sequence encodes CASSSRTNNEQFF.

At least ten counts were recorded for this clonotype. This chain joins TRBV18 and TRBJ1-1; 8 bases are shared with TRBD1. V was clipped by 4 bases and J by 6 bases; unmatched bases: 10. The CDR3 runs 15 residues. CDR1 is KGHSH and CDR2 is LQKENI in the germline V gene. CDR3 in DNA: TGTGCCAGCTCACAACAGACAGGGGAATACGCTGAAGCTTTCTTT. Its translation: CASSQQTGEYAEAFF.

There are a few counts of this clonotype. The rearrangement joins TRBV12-3 or TRBV12-4 to TRBJ2-1, with D possibly TRBD2 on 6 matching bases. The CDR3 contains 15 residues. V dropped 3 bases and J dropped 5 bases, with 14 bases sitting between them. The CDR3 nucleotides read TGTGCCAGCAGTTTTACTAGCATCTTTAACAATGAGCAGTTCTTC. Protein: CASSFTSIFNNEQFF.

Many counts were recorded for this clonotype. V and J are TRBV2 and TRBJ1-1; no clear D gene. This CDR3 contains 16 residues. The germline V gene encodes CDR1 SNHLY and CDR2 FYNNEI. The germline V and J ends were trimmed by 4 bases and 0 bases, with 15 bases remaining between them. CDR3 protein: CASSGASVRVNTEAFF. For the CDR3, the DNA is TGTGCCAGCAGTGGGGCTTCAGTGAGGGTGAACACTGAAGCTTTCTTT.